This TCR beta chain appears in the sequencing data of a study of blood T cell repertoires in COVID-19. This CDR3 has 15 residues. Germline-derived CDR1 and CDR2 are SEHNR and FQNEAQ (reference sequence). Between the trimmed V and J ends, which lost 5 bases and 5 bases, there was a span of 16 bases. This clone was detected only once. The repertoire was sequenced with immunoSEQ multiplex PCR; TCRdb's copy has only in-frame clones and lacks some. This sample has around 430,000 clones; around nine tenths occur once, and the top ten carry 10%. This chain connects TRBV7-9 to TRBJ1-5; a weak D match, TRBD1 (5 bases). The sample comprised PBMCs or T cells enriched from blood (not recorded which). This sequence was found in a woman between 50 and 59 years old who had recovered from COVID-19. For the CDR3, the DNA is TGTGCCAGCAGCGCCCCCGGAGGGGAAGATCAGCCCCAGCATTTT. It is translated as CASSAPGGEDQPQHF.